Each of the 27 T cell receptor beta chains below was sequenced from the same sample in a study of cytomegalovirus exposure and HLA in healthy donors. PCR employed 60 Vbeta and 13 Jbeta primers. Data came from immunoSEQ multiplex PCR; TCRdb stores just in-frame clones and leaves some out. Among over 200,000 clones listed, 70% to 85% were seen once. Sequencing was done on a sample of PBMCs. These receptors were collected from a woman in her sixties in good health and CMV-seropositive.

This chain connects TRBV7-9 to TRBJ2-2; 9 bases agree with TRBD1. This CDR3 has 17 residues. Germline loops: CDR1 SEHNR, CDR2 FQNEAQ (reference sequence). V was clipped by 6 bases and J by 2 bases; unmatched bases: 10. The CDR3 DNA sequence: TGTGCCAGCAGTTCCCGGGACAGGGTGACAAACACCGGGGAGCTGTTTTTT. This sequence encodes CASSSRDRVTNTGELFF.

The chain uses TRBV5-5 and TRBJ1-2; 9 bases fit TRBD1. CDR3 length: 15 amino acids. Germline assignment: CDR1 SGHKS and CDR2 YYEKEE (reference sequence). The junction had 11 bases not matched to a gene; V was cut back by 3 bases and J by 8 bases. The CDR3 here is CASSYTQGARRGYTF. In nucleotides, the CDR3 is TGTGCCAGCAGCTACACACAGGGGGCGCGTCGAGGCTACACCTTC.

As for this clone: Other DNA variants within this sample encode the same CDR3. V is TRBV2 and J is TRBJ1-3; TRBD1 agrees at 7 bases. CDR1 and CDR2 (germline): SNHLY, FYNNEI. This CDR3 is built from 14 residues. Trimming removed 6 bases from V and 2 bases from J; junction bases left unmatched: 4. Here the CDR3 DNA reads TGTGCCAGCAGACCACAGGGGCCTGGAAACACCATATATTTT. It codes for CASRPQGPGNTIYF.

CDR3 in DNA: TGCGCCAGCAGCCCCCCTAGCGGGAGGTCCTACGAGCAGTACTTC. This sequence encodes CASSPPSGRSYEQYF. The chain couples TRBV5-1 to TRBJ2-5, with 11 bases matching TRBD2. The J call is in doubt because the DNA end fits TRBJ2-7 better. This CDR3 has 15 amino acids. Per germline, CDR1 SGHRS and CDR2 YFSETQ.

The V gene is TRBV4-1, the J gene TRBJ2-7; 14 bases line up with TRBD2. The CDR3 is 19 residues long. The ends lost 1 base at V and 0 bases at J; junction bases unmatched: 8. Germline assignment: CDR1 MGHRA and CDR2 YSYEKL. CDR3 loop: CASSQGRTSGRPSSYEQYF. CDR3 DNA sequence: TGCGCCAGCAGCCAAGGACGGACTAGCGGGAGGCCGAGCTCCTACGAGCAGTACTTC.

This sequence joins TRBV19 and TRBJ2-7; a possible D gene is TRBD1 (6 bases). This CDR3 contains 15 residues. With 5 bases removed from V and 3 bases from J, the gap between germline ends came to 17 bases. In germline, CDR1 is LNHDA, CDR2 SQIVND (reference sequence). This CDR3 is CASSRGTREGYEQYF. CDR3 in DNA: TGTGCCAGTAGTCGAGGGACACGAGAGGGCTACGAGCAGTACTTC.

This clone has just a few counts. The chain has TRBV10-3 and TRBJ2-5, with D perhaps matching TRBD2 (6 bases). The CDR3 length is 14 residues. CDR1 is ENHRY and CDR2 is SYGVKD in the germline V gene. The germline V and J ends were trimmed by 5 bases and 4 bases, with 14 bases remaining between them. CDR3: CAISPRETLETQYF. CDR3 in DNA: TGTGCCATCAGTCCCCGGGAGACGTTAGAGACCCAGTACTTC.

This clone occurred a few times. This rearrangement joins TRBV5-1 to TRBJ1-1; possibly TRBD1 for D (5 bases). CDR3 length: 16 residues. CDR1 and CDR2 from the germline V gene are SGHRS and YFSETQ. Trimming took 0 bases from V and 5 from J, leaving 17 bases between them. CDR3 protein: CASSLGGGGRSTEAFF. DNA for the CDR3: TGCGCCAGCAGCTTGGGGGGCGGGGGTCGAAGTACTGAAGCTTTCTTT.

The V gene is TRBV9, the J gene TRBJ2-5, with 12 positions matching TRBD2. The V gene's germline CDR1 is SGDLS and CDR2 YYNGEE. V trimming: 4 bases; J trimming: 5 bases; junction bases outside the gene matches: 6. The CDR3 loop spans 15 amino acids. This CDR3 reads CASSLAGGPSETQYF. The DNA for the CDR3 is TGTGCCAGCAGCCTAGCGGGGGGGCCGTCGGAGACCCAGTACTTC.

The chain uses TRBV2 and TRBJ2-3, with 8 bases that match TRBD1. The CDR3 contains 16 residues. The J segment lost 2 bases and the V segment lost 6 bases, leaving 10 bases of the junction unmatched. The germline V gene encodes CDR1 SNHLY and CDR2 FYNNEI. CDR3 region: CASSLTGTGYTDTQYF. The CDR3 nucleotides read TGTGCCAGCAGCCTAACCGGGACAGGCTACACAGATACGCAGTATTTT.

The chain uses TRBV6-1 and TRBJ1-1, with D possibly TRBD1 on 5 matching bases. Trimming removed 1 base at V and 2 bases at J, with 14 bases between. Germline loops: CDR1 MNHNS, CDR2 SASEGT. The CDR3 runs 16 residues. The CDR3 region has the DNA TGTGCCAGCAGTGAAGGGCAGGGCTATCTTAACACTGAAGCTTTCTTT. Translated: CASSEGQGYLNTEAFF.

The J gene is TRBJ2-7, the V gene TRBV12-5, with D maybe TRBD1 (5 bases). The CDR3 is 12 residues long. The germline gives CDR1 LGHNT, CDR2 FRNRAP. V lost 6 bases and J lost 4, with 10 bases in between. The CDR3 DNA sequence: TGTGCTAGTGGCCCCGACAGTTACGAGCAGTACTTC. Encoded protein: CASGPDSYEQYF.

The chain employs TRBV6-5 and TRBJ1-5, with D unclear. Trimming removed 0 bases from V and 0 bases from J, with 3 bases in between. Germline V gene sequence: CDR1 MNHEY, CDR2 SVGAGI. The length of the CDR3 is 14 residues. The CDR3 coding sequence is TGTGCCAGCAGTTACTCGAGTAGCAATCAGCCCCAGCATTTT. Translation: CASSYSSSNQPQHF.

V is TRBV11-2 and J is TRBJ2-7, with unresolved D. The CDR3 sequence is 13 residues long. The V end lost 0 bases, the J end lost 5 bases, and 8 bases lay between the germline ends. Germline V gene lookup returns CDR1 SGHAT and CDR2 FQNNGV. The CDR3 DNA reads as TGTGCCAGCAGCTTAGATCGAGCCCACGAGCAGTACTTC. Its translation: CASSLDRAHEQYF.

The DNA for the CDR3 is TGTGCCTGGCCGTCGCCAAAAGGGGCCTACGAGCAGTACTTC. Translation gives CAWPSPKGAYEQYF. The chain has TRBV30 and TRBJ2-7; tentative D call: TRBD1 (5 bases). V was clipped by 5 bases and J by 2 bases, with 16 bases between them. This CDR3 is 14 amino acids long. Germline CDR1 reads GTSNPN; CDR2 reads SVGIG (reference sequence).

This chain uses TRBV28 with TRBJ2-7; D unresolved. The germline gives CDR1 MDHEN, CDR2 SYDVKM. This CDR3 spans 12 amino acids. V dropped 7 bases and J dropped 3 bases, with 10 bases sitting between them. The CDR3 nucleotides are TGTGCCAGCAACCAAAGAGGCTACGAGCAGTACTTC. Its protein is CASNQRGYEQYF. The full variable domain, in which reference TRBV28 and TRBJ2-7 provide the parts outside the CDR3, is DVKVTQSSRYLVKRTGEKVFLECVQDMDHENMFWYRQDPGLGLRLIYFSYDVKMKEKGDIPEGYSVSREKKERFSLILESASTNQTSMYLCASNQRGYEQYFGPGTRLTVT.

This sequence joins TRBV20-1 and TRBJ1-1; D call uncertain. Germline CDR1 is DFQATT and CDR2 is SNEGSKA (reference sequence). V shed 3 bases and J shed 5 bases, with 7 bases lying between them. The CDR3 has 11 residues. The CDR3 region is CSARIETEAFF. The CDR3 region has the DNA TGCAGTGCTAGGATAGAAACTGAAGCTTTCTTT.

This CDR3 reads CASSLLLATTHTGELFF. The CDR3 nucleotides read TGTGCCAGCAGCTTGTTACTAGCTACCACCCACACCGGGGAGCTGTTTTTT. The chain combines TRBV5-5 with TRBJ2-2; a possible D gene is TRBD2 (6 bases). Between the trimmed V and J ends, which lost 1 base and 3 bases, there was a span of 16 bases. This CDR3 is built from 17 residues. Germline loops: CDR1 SGHKS, CDR2 YYEKEE (reference sequence).

The chain uses TRBV10-3 and TRBJ2-3, with 11 nucleotides matching TRBD2. The V and J ends lost 6 bases and 5 bases, in that order; junction bases with no gene match: 10. Per germline, CDR1 ENHRY and CDR2 SYGVKD. The CDR3 runs to 16 residues. The CDR3 loop reads CAISLGTSGEGDTQYF. DNA of the CDR3: TGTGCCATCAGCCTCGGGACTAGCGGAGAGGGAGATACGCAGTATTTT.

The chain combines TRBV11-3 with TRBJ2-7, with a tentative D call TRBD2 (6 bases). The V gene lost 1 base and the J gene lost 3 bases, with 10 bases spanning the gap. The CDR3 extends over 14 amino acids. The germline V gene has CDR1 SGHNT and CDR2 YENEEA. The CDR3 DNA reads as TGTGCCAGCAGCTTAGCTCCCGGGGGCTACGAGCAGTACTTC. This sequence encodes CASSLAPGGYEQYF.

DNA for the CDR3: TGTGCCAGCAGCTTGCTGACAGAAGCTAACTATGGCTACACCTTC. It is translated as CASSLLTEANYGYTF. The gene calls are TRBV5-4 and TRBJ1-2, with D possibly matching TRBD1 (5 bases). CDR3 size: 15 residues. Trimming shortened V by 1 base and J by 0 bases, and 10 bases separated the two germline ends. Germline CDR1 reads SGHNT; CDR2 reads YYREEE (reference sequence).

The V call is TRBV4-1, the J call TRBJ2-1; 10 nucleotides match TRBD2. This CDR3 contains 14 residues. CDR1 and CDR2 (germline): MGHRA, YSYEKL. V lost 6 bases and J lost 3; bases outside the gene matches: 2. CDR3 in DNA: TGCGCCAGCAGTATAGCGGGAGGCTACAATGAGCAGTTCTTC. Translation gives CASSIAGGYNEQFF.

The J gene is TRBJ1-2, the V gene TRBV12-5; 9 bases are shared with TRBD1. The V gene's germline CDR1 is LGHNT and CDR2 FRNRAP. Unmatched junction bases numbered 10, after V lost 5 bases and J lost 6 bases. The CDR3 extends over 15 amino acids. CDR3 sequence reads: CASGKSTGGRDGYTF. CDR3 coding DNA: TGTGCTAGTGGTAAATCGACAGGGGGGAGGGATGGCTACACCTTC. Supplemented by reference TRBV12-5 and TRBJ1-2, the full variable domain reads DARVTQTPRHKVTEMGQEVTMRCQPILGHNTVFWYRQTMMQGLELLAYFRNRAPLDDSGMPKDRFSAEMPDATLATLKIQPSEPRDSAVYFCASGKSTGGRDGYTFGSGTRLTVV.

The chain recombines TRBV5-1 with TRBJ1-4; perhaps TRBD1 as D (5 bases). With 1 base removed from V and 5 bases from J, the gap between germline ends came to 9 bases. CDR1 SGHRS and CDR2 YFSETQ come from the germline V gene. This CDR3 contains 14 residues. CDR3 residues: CASSLLGRNEKLFF. CDR3 in DNA: TGCGCCAGCAGCTTGCTGGGGCGGAATGAAAAACTGTTTTTT.

This chain joins TRBV6-1 and TRBJ2-1, with 12 positions matching TRBD2. The length of the CDR3 is 20 residues. CDR1 MNHNS and CDR2 SASEGT come from the germline V gene. V trimming: 1 base; J trimming: 2 bases; junction bases outside the gene matches: 12. CDR3 sequence reads: CASSEGLAGEIRAPYNEQFF. Here the CDR3 DNA reads TGTGCCAGCAGTGAAGGACTAGCGGGGGAAATACGAGCCCCCTACAATGAGCAGTTCTTC.

Note on this clone: An end of the junction does not agree with germline; a read error may underlie this. The chain links TRBV13 to TRBJ2-7; 8 bases map to TRBD2. The CDR3 length is 14 residues. Germline CDR1 and CDR2: PRHDT and FYEKMQ (reference sequence). CDR3 residues: CASNLAGIIYEQYF. CDR3 DNA sequence: TGTGCCAGCAACTTAGCGGGGATAATCTACGAGCAGTACTTC.

The V call is TRBV7-9, the J call TRBJ1-4, with D maybe TRBD1 (6 bases). Trimming left V 2 bases short and J 6 bases short, with 13 bases between. CDR3 size: 15 residues. CDR1 is SEHNR, CDR2 FQNEAQ, per germline (reference sequence). The CDR3, as DNA: TGTGCCAGCAGCTTACGCCCAGGGGCCGATGAAAAACTGTTTTTT. It yields the protein CASSLRPGADEKLFF. Based on the CDR3 plus reference TRBV7-9 and TRBJ1-4, the full variable domain is DTGVSQNPRHKITKRGQNVTFRCDPISEHNRLYWYRQTLGQGPEFLTYFQNEAQLEKSRLLSDRFSAERPKGSFSTLEIQRTEQGDSAMYLCASSLRPGADEKLFFGSGTQLSVL.